The sequence of this TCR beta chain was determined in a study of shared clonotypes between healthy human individuals. Findings of the study overall: Rarefaction analysis demonstrated incomplete sorted-subset sequencing notwithstanding large depth.

V lost 3 bases to trimming and J lost 6 bases; unmatched junction nucleotides: 24. CDR3 length equals 21 residues. Germline assignment: CDR1 SGDLS and CDR2 YYNGEE. CD45RO-negative, CCR7-selected cells formed the naive CD8 fraction, which excluded terminally differentiated effector memory CD45RA+ cells. In the case of this clone: The antigen is undetermined.

Deep-level assay runs were performed. Generated by immunoSEQ multiplex PCR, the TCRdb table keeps only in-frame clones and is missing some. The profile shows approximately 2,200,000 clones, under 95% of them singletons. This TCR came from a young man in good health. Some clones in this sample may be carry-over from other donors' samples. The chain has TRBV9 and TRBJ2-3; 11 bases map to TRBD2. Sequenced sample: naive CD8+ T cells from PBMCs. This chain's CDR3 is CASSGPVQGTSGGLPGDTQYF. CDR3 sequence (DNA): TGTGCCAGCAGCGGCCCCGTACAGGGTACTAGCGGGGGACTGCCAGGGGATACGCAGTATTTT.